This T cell receptor (beta chain) derives from a study of T cell repertoires in cytomegalovirus infection. Study overall: The authors used CMV epitopes that were HLA-C-restricted (recently identified) and HLA-B-restricted (well studied). Shared public TCR beta signatures pointed to both CMV infection and a matching HLA type. Study-wide points: CMV-specific HLA-C-restricted TCR beta clonotypes dominated the ex vivo response.

This clonotype has just a few counts. Antigen specificity is unknown. The V end was cut by 2 bases, the J end by 3 bases, with 14 bases between. CDR1 and CDR2 from the germline V gene are MNHNY and SVGAGI (reference sequence). This CDR3 contains 15 residues. TCRdb re-called the reads with MiXCR, one entry per CDR3 protein. The sample contains about 920,000 distinct CDR3 sequences, 30% to 40% of which appear only once. This sequence joins TRBV6-6 and TRBJ2-7; D is undetermined. Sequences were derived from cultured CD8+ T cells from PBMCs, sampled from culture after CMV antigen stimulation. This sequence was found in a human donor in good health (CMV status not recorded). Some clones in this sample may be carry-over from other donors' samples. The chain's CDR3 is CASSYDIGRFYEQYV. CDR3 DNA sequence: TGTGCCAGCAGTTACGATATCGGACGTTTCTACGAGCAGTACGTC.